This T cell receptor (beta chain) is from a study of shared clonotypes between healthy human individuals. As for the study in general: Plates per donor: three CD4 naive, three CD4 memory, two CD8 naive, one CD8 memory.

The naive CD8 population came from CD45RO-negative cells selected for CCR7, without terminally differentiated effector memory CD45RA+ cells. The protocol was immunoSEQ multiplex PCR, while the TCRdb copy is restricted to in-frame clones and leaves out a portion. Among about 680,000 clones listed, around 92% were seen once. Germline V gene sequence: CDR1 MNHEY, CDR2 SMNVEV (reference sequence). The CDR3 runs 13 residues. V lost 7 bases and J 6 bases, leaving 13 bases between the germline ends. This chain uses TRBV27 with TRBJ2-1; TRBD2 is a possible D gene (6 bases). The receptor's source is a man aged 25 to 40 in good health. The sample comprised naive CD8+ T cells sorted from blood. In nucleotides, the CDR3 is TGTGCCAGCACGGGGGTCATCGGCAATGAGCAGTTCTTC. This gives the protein CASTGVIGNEQFF.